These 29 T cell receptor beta chains share one sample of origin, sequenced in a study of blood T cell repertoires in COVID-19. Sequenced by immunoSEQ multiplex PCR; TCRdb stores in-frame clones only, minus some. The sample includes approximately 62,000 clones, approximately 75% of them seen just once. Sequenced sample: peripheral blood. These receptors were taken from a man older than 75 with acute or convalescent COVID-19.

The chain has TRBV11-2 and TRBJ2-5; perhaps TRBD2 as D (6 bases). CDR1 is SGHAT and CDR2 is FQNNGV in the germline V gene. There are 17 residues in the CDR3. Trimming removed 1 base from V and 5 bases from J, with 20 bases in between. This CDR3 reads CASSLALPRWGRETQYF. Written as DNA, the CDR3 is TGTGCCAGCAGCTTAGCTCTACCCCGTTGGGGGAGGGAGACCCAGTACTTC.

The V and J genes are TRBV21-1 and TRBJ1-6; the D call of TRBD1 is as the table states it, not checked on the DNA. TRBV21-1 is recorded as a pseudogene. The CDR3 has 15 residues. CDR3 residues: CASSKSGTINSPLHF. The DNA for the CDR3 is TGTGCCAGCAGCAAATCTGGGACAATTAATTCACCCCTCCACTTT.

The chain has TRBV19 and TRBJ1-1; a weak D match, TRBD1 (5 bases). Germline CDR1 and CDR2: LNHDA and SQIVND (reference sequence). The ends were cut back, 5 bases at V and 5 bases at J, with 12 bases in the middle. The length of the CDR3 is 13 residues. The CDR3 here is CASSAVGGTEAFF. As DNA, the CDR3 is TGTGCCAGTAGTGCCGTGGGGGGTACTGAAGCTTTCTTT.

The gene calls are TRBV5-5 and TRBJ2-3; D uncertain. Germline CDR1 SGHKS, CDR2 YYEKEE (reference sequence). V lost 3 bases and J 2 bases, leaving 13 bases between the germline ends. The CDR3 is 15 amino acids. As DNA, the CDR3 is TGTGCCAGCAGCTCAAGCCTGAGGCCCACAGATACGCAGTATTTT. Its translation: CASSSSLRPTDTQYF.

The V call is TRBV5-1, the J call TRBJ2-7; 7 nucleotides line up with TRBD1. The V gene's germline CDR1 is SGHRS and CDR2 YFSETQ. The CDR3 contains 14 residues. Losses at the gene ends were 4 bases for V and 5 bases for J; bases not matched to a gene: 9. CDR3 amino acids: CASSEGQLTDEQYF. The CDR3 region has the DNA TGCGCCAGCAGCGAGGGACAGCTCACGGACGAGCAGTACTTC.

This chain links TRBV19 with TRBJ2-7, with 11 bases fitting TRBD1. V lost 1 base, J lost 5 bases, and 7 bases stayed unmatched. This CDR3 contains 16 residues. The germline CDR1 and CDR2 sequences are LNHDA and SQIVND (reference sequence). The CDR3 DNA follows: TGTGCCAGTAGTATAGGGCGGACAGGGGGCGTAGACGAGCAGTACTTC. As protein: CASSIGRTGGVDEQYF.

The rearrangement links TRBV2 to TRBJ2-7; TRBD1 aligns across 9 bases. This CDR3 is 14 amino acids long. After removal of 4 bases from V and 5 bases from J, the junction contained 6 bases not matched to a gene. The V gene's germline CDR1 is SNHLY and CDR2 FYNNEI. The CDR3 is CASSGGQGGHEQYF. CDR3 DNA sequence: TGTGCCAGCAGTGGGGGACAGGGCGGCCACGAGCAGTACTTC.

A note on this clone: Because the CDR3's place on the DNA is in doubt, the DNA is left out and the CDR3 is given as listed by TCRdb. The J gene is TRBJ1-1, the V gene TRBV21-1; no DNA check was done on the table's D call, TRBD1. TRBV21-1 is described as a pseudogene. Inclusive of both ends, the CDR3 amounts to 17 amino acids. The CDR3: CASSRYWGQGASTEAFF.

The gene calls are TRBV2 and TRBJ2-2, with D perhaps matching TRBD1 (5 bases). CDR1 and CDR2 (germline): SNHLY, FYNNEI. V gave up 4 bases and J gave up 1 base, with 7 bases separating them. The CDR3 covers 14 residues. The CDR3 spells CASSGGRNTGELFF. CDR3 DNA: TGTGCCAGCAGTGGGGGCAGGAACACCGGGGAGCTGTTTTTT.

The rearrangement uses TRBV5-1 and TRBJ2-1; 13 bases match TRBD2. The CDR3 is 17 residues long. Trimming removed 4 bases from V and 4 bases from J; junction bases left unmatched: 8. The germline V gene encodes CDR1 SGHRS and CDR2 YFSETQ. CDR3 amino acids: CASSLGLAGNPYNEQFF. As DNA, the CDR3 is TGCGCCAGCAGCCTGGGACTAGCGGGGAATCCATACAATGAGCAGTTCTTC.

This clone was detected only once. The rearrangement joins TRBV27 to TRBJ2-5; D remains unclear. Looked up from germline, CDR1 is MNHEY and CDR2 is SMNVEV (reference sequence). The V and J ends lost 2 bases and 0 bases respectively, with 16 bases between them. The CDR3 runs 17 residues. CDR3 sequence: CASSLSPRIAYQETQYF. CDR3 DNA sequence: TGTGCCAGCAGTTTAAGCCCCAGGATTGCATACCAAGAGACCCAGTACTTC.

V is TRBV19 and J is TRBJ1-2; D gene unclear. The germline V and J ends were trimmed by 6 bases and 0 bases, with 11 bases remaining between them. CDR3 length: 14 residues. Germline lookup yields CDR1 LNHDA and CDR2 SQIVND (reference sequence). DNA for the CDR3: TGTGCCAGTAGCCGAGGAGGCGCTAACTATGGCTACACCTTC. Translated: CASSRGGANYGYTF.

This clone came up a few times. The gene calls are TRBV21-1 and TRBJ2-7; TRBD1, the D gene given by the table, was not confirmed from the DNA. TRBV21-1 is a pseudogene. The length of the CDR3 is 15 residues. CDR3 coding DNA: TGTGCCAGCAGCCGGCTTCTACAGGGAGCCTACGAGCAGTACTTC. It encodes CASSRLLQGAYEQYF.

J is TRBJ2-7 and V is TRBV5-5, with D possibly matching TRBD1 (6 bases). The CDR3 has 15 residues. Germline V gene sequence: CDR1 SGHKS, CDR2 YYEKEE (reference sequence). The germline V and J ends were trimmed by 4 bases and 2 bases, with 16 bases remaining between them. The CDR3 is CASSLEQGYPYEQYF. DNA of the CDR3: TGTGCCAGCAGCCTAGAACAGGGATACCCCTACGAGCAGTACTTC.

V is TRBV4-1 and J is TRBJ1-4; D is unclear. CDR1 and CDR2 (germline): MGHRA, YSYEKL. V was shortened by 4 bases and J by 5 bases, with 17 bases between the two germline ends. This CDR3 spans 16 amino acids. The CDR3 nucleotides are TGCGCCAGCAGCCCCCAAGAGGGCACCGTCAATGAAAAACTGTTTTTT. Protein: CASSPQEGTVNEKLFF.

This chain joins TRBV13 and TRBJ2-2; 8 bases align to TRBD1. The V segment lost 3 bases and the J segment 8 bases; nucleotides outside the gene matches: 2. Per the germline V gene, CDR1 is PRHDT and CDR2 is FYEKMQ (reference sequence). The length of the CDR3 is 13 residues. The CDR3 is CASSFTGGGELFF. CDR3 bases: TGTGCCAGCAGCTTTACAGGGGGTGGGGAGCTGTTTTTT.

The V call is TRBV2, the J call TRBJ2-5; 10 nucleotides agree with TRBD1. With V trimmed by 8 bases and J by 7 bases, 7 bases remained unmatched. The V gene's germline CDR1 is SNHLY and CDR2 FYNNEI. CDR3 length equals 13 residues. The CDR3 loop reads CASRGTGVGTQYF. The CDR3 DNA follows: TGTGCCAGCCGGGGGACAGGGGTGGGGACCCAGTACTTC.

Only a few counts were recorded for this clone. This sequence joins TRBV29-1 and TRBJ1-4; tentative D call: TRBD1 (5 bases). The ends were cut back, 6 bases at V and 5 bases at J, with 13 bases in the middle. The length of the CDR3 is 13 residues. From germline, CDR1 is SQVTM and CDR2 ANQGSEA. In DNA form, the CDR3 reads TGCAGCGTCCTGACAGATACGAATGAAAAACTGTTTTTT. Its protein product is CSVLTDTNEKLFF. Complete variable domain (other parts from reference TRBV29-1 and TRBJ1-4): SAVISQKPSRDICQRGTSLTIQCQVDSQVTMMFWYRQQPGQSLTLIATANQGSEATYESGFVIDKFPISRPNLTFSTLTVSNMSPEDSSIYLCSVLTDTNEKLFFGSGTQLSVL.

The table lists this clone with a few counts. The V and J genes are TRBV4-1 and TRBJ2-5, with TRBD1 matching over 7 bases. V gave up 5 bases and J gave up 0 bases; unmatched junction bases: 6. The CDR3 is made up of 15 amino acids. The V gene's germline CDR1 is MGHRA and CDR2 YSYEKL. In DNA form, the CDR3 reads TGCGCCAGCAGCAGCATCAGGGGGAACCAAGAGACCCAGTACTTC. This sequence encodes CASSSIRGNQETQYF.

This chain joins TRBV7-2 and TRBJ2-1; 9 nucleotides align to TRBD2. CDR1 and CDR2 (germline): SGHTA, FQGNSA. The CDR3 length is 15 residues. V gave up 8 bases and J gave up 5 bases; unmatched junction bases: 10. The CDR3 loop is CASCVSGGTNNEQFF. The CDR3 nucleotides are TGTGCCAGCTGCGTTAGCGGGGGAACCAACAATGAGCAGTTCTTC.

The chain recombines TRBV5-4 with TRBJ2-3; the D gene is possibly TRBD2 (5 bases). Germline V gene data show CDR1 as SGHNT and CDR2 as YYREEE (reference sequence). V was shortened by 4 bases and J by 6 bases, with 12 bases between the two germline ends. The CDR3 has 13 amino acids. This chain's CDR3 is CASSLLDFDTQYF. The CDR3 DNA reads TGTGCCAGCAGCCTACTAGATTTTGATACGCAGTATTTT.

This sequence joins TRBV19 and TRBJ1-5; possibly TRBD1 for D (5 bases). CDR1 is LNHDA, CDR2 SQIVND, per germline (reference sequence). This CDR3 region has 13 residues. V lost 2 bases and J lost 4, with 6 bases in between. The CDR3 DNA reads as TGTGCCAGTAGTATAAGGGGAAATCAGCCCCAGCATTTT. Translating it yields CASSIRGNQPQHF.

The table lists this clone with a few counts. Here the CDR3 reads CASSLDRGLDEQYF. CDR3 DNA sequence: TGTGCCAGCTCACTGGACAGGGGGCTGGACGAGCAGTACTTC. The chain has TRBV18 and TRBJ2-7; 11 bases are a match to TRBD1. CDR3 length equals 14 residues. Germline V gene data show CDR1 as KGHSH and CDR2 as LQKENI. V was pared by 4 bases and J by 5 bases, with 4 bases of the junction left unmatched.

The rearrangement uses TRBV6-5 and TRBJ2-3; no definite D call. This CDR3 comprises 13 residues. Germline V lookup: CDR1 MNHEY, CDR2 SVGAGI. The V gene lost 0 bases and the J gene lost 14 bases, with 15 bases spanning the gap. CDR3 sequence reads: CASSYSRQMEMYF. DNA for the CDR3: TGTGCCAGCAGTTACTCGAGGCAGATGGAAATGTATTTT.

The chain couples TRBV11-3 to TRBJ2-1, with D possibly TRBD2 on 7 matching bases. The CDR3 runs 16 residues. Germline CDR1 SGHNT, CDR2 YENEEA. Trimming cost V 5 bases and J 7 bases, with 21 bases left between them. The CDR3 protein is CASSRGGGGARNEQFF. DNA for the CDR3: TGTGCCAGCAGCCGAGGGGGAGGGGGGGCCCGGAATGAGCAGTTCTTC. The variable domain in full, completed from reference TRBV11-3 and TRBJ2-1, reads EAGVVQSPRYKIIEKKQPVAFWCNPISGHNTLYWYLQNLGQGPELLIRYENEEAVDDSQLPKDRFSAERLKGVDSTLKIQPAELGDSAVYLCASSRGGGGARNEQFFGPGTRLTVL.

V usage is TRBV5-1 and J usage is TRBJ2-3, with D hard to call. V lost 2 bases and J lost 5, with 6 bases in between. CDR1 is SGHRS, CDR2 YFSETQ, per germline. The CDR3 sequence is 12 residues long. This CDR3 is CASSLALDTQYF. The CDR3 DNA reads TGCGCCAGCAGCTTAGCTTTAGATACGCAGTATTTT.

This chain joins TRBV5-1 and TRBJ2-5, with D possibly matching TRBD1 (6 bases). V was clipped by 3 bases and J by 4 bases, with 16 bases between them. The CDR3 loop spans 15 amino acids. Germline CDR1 is SGHRS and CDR2 is YFSETQ. The CDR3 nucleotides are TGCGCCAGCAGCTCTGGGGGCAGGGACGCAGAGACCCAGTACTTC. It yields the protein CASSSGGRDAETQYF.

This clone showed up just a few times. The V gene is TRBV3-1 (or the pseudogene TRBV3-2), the J gene TRBJ2-7; the D gene is possibly TRBD2 (5 bases). The CDR3 spans 15 residues. Trimming removed 2 bases at V and 3 bases at J, with 14 bases between. Germline V gene lookup returns CDR1 LGHDT and CDR2 YNNKEL (reference sequence). CDR3 in DNA: TGTGCCAGCAGCCAAAGACTACCGACTTACTACGAGCAGTACTTC. This sequence encodes CASSQRLPTYYEQYF.

The genes are TRBV18 and TRBJ2-7; TRBD1 agrees at 8 bases. The CDR3 is 13 amino acids. The V segment lost 6 bases and the J segment 3 bases; nucleotides outside the gene matches: 4. The germline CDR1 and CDR2 sequences are KGHSH and LQKENI. The CDR3 protein is CASSSTGGYEQYF. Here the CDR3 DNA reads TGTGCCAGCTCGTCTACAGGGGGCTACGAGCAGTACTTC.